Listed here are 5 T cell receptor beta chains from one sample, sequenced in a study of post-analysis software for immune sequencing data. Every TCR beta cDNA library bore unique molecular identifiers. TCRdb re-called the PCR reads with MiXCR, one entry per CDR3 protein. There are about 160,000 distinct CDR3 sequences in the sample; roughly 35% occur only once, and over 25% lies in the top ten. Source: blood, taken after autologous hematopoietic stem cell transplantation. Receptor source: a girl aged 5 to 17 with multiple sclerosis.

This clonotype came up a few times. This chain links TRBV12-3 or TRBV12-4 with TRBJ2-3; D gene ambiguous. This CDR3 is built from 14 residues. The germline V and J ends were trimmed by 6 bases and 0 bases, with 10 bases remaining between them. The CDR3 DNA reads TGTGCCAGCAGAGAGATGGGGAGCACAGATACGCAGTATTTT. This gives the protein CASREMGSTDTQYF.

This clonotype was recorded a few times. This CDR3 is CASSSLSGSYSYEQYF. The CDR3, as DNA: TGTGCCAGCAGCTCGCTGAGCGGGTCCTACTCCTACGAGCAGTACTTC. The rearrangement joins TRBV5-6 to TRBJ2-7; TRBD2 might be the D (6 bases). CDR3 length equals 16 residues. Trimming cost V 3 bases and J 0 bases, with 16 bases left between them. Germline V lookup: CDR1 SGHDT, CDR2 YYEEEE.

The gene calls are TRBV19 and TRBJ2-1; D perhaps matches TRBD1 (6 bases). Trimming left V 4 bases short and J 6 bases short, with 16 bases between. This CDR3 has 15 residues. Germline CDR1 and CDR2: LNHDA and SQIVND (reference sequence). The CDR3 sequence is CASSNHRVPANEQFF. The CDR3 DNA sequence: TGTGCCAGTAGTAACCACAGGGTGCCAGCCAATGAGCAGTTCTTC.

Comments on this clonotype: At one end the junction does not follow the germline gene, possibly because of a read error. The chain recombines TRBV7-6 with TRBJ2-3, with 11 bases lining up with TRBD1. CDR3 length equals 15 residues. Germline assignment: CDR1 SGHVS and CDR2 FNYEAQ. The DNA for the CDR3 is TGTGCCGGCAGCCGGACAGGGGGCTTGGAAGATACGCAGTATTTT. Its protein is CAGSRTGGLEDTQYF.

This clonotype was detected ten times or more. The rearrangement joins TRBV6-2 or TRBV6-3 to TRBJ1-2, with D perhaps TRBD1 (5 bases). Germline lookup yields CDR1 MNHEY and CDR2 SVGEGT. V was cut by 3 bases and J by 1 base, with 15 bases left in between. This CDR3 comprises 16 residues. The DNA for the CDR3 is TGTGCCAGCAGTTATTCGGTCGGCGGGGGTAACTATGGCTACACCTTC. It codes for CASSYSVGGGNYGYTF.